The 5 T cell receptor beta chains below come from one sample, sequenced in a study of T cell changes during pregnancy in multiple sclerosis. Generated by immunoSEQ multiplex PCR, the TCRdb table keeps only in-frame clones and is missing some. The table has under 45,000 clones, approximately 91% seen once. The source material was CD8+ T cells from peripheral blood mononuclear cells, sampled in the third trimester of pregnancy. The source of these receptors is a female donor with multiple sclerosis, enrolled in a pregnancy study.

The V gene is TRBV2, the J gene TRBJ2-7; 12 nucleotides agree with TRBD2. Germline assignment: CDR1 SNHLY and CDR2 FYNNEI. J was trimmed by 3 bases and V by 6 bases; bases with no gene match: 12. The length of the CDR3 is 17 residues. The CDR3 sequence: CASRAPTSGGPVYEQYF. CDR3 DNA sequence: TGTGCCAGCAGAGCTCCCACTAGCGGGGGGCCAGTCTACGAGCAGTACTTC.

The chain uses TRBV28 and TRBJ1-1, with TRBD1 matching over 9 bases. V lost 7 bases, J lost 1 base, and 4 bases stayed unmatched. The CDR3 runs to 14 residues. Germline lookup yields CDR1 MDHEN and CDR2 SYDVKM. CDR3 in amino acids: CASIPTGGNTEAFF. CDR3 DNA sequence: TGTGCCAGCATCCCGACAGGGGGGAACACTGAAGCTTTCTTT.

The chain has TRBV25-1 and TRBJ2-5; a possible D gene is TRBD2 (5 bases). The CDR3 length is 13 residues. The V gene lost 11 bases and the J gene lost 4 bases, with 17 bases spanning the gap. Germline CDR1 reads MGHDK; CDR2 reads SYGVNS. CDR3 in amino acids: CALRREGAETQYF. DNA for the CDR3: TGTGCCCTTAGGCGTGAGGGAGCAGAGACCCAGTACTTC.

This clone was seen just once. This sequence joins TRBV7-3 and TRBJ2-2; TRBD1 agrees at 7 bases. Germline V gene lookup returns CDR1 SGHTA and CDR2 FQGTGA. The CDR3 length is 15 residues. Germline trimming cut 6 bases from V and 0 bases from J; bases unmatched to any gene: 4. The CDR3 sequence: CASSYGTANTGELFF. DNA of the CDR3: TGTGCCAGCAGTTACGGGACAGCGAACACCGGGGAGCTGTTTTTT.

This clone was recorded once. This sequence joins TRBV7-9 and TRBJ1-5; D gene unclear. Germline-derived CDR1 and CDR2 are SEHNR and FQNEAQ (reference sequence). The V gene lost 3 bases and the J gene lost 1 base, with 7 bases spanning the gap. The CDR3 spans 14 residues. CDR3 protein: CASSFSGSNQPQHF. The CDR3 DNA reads TGTGCCAGCAGCTTCTCGGGGAGCAATCAGCCCCAGCATTTT.